This is a list of T cell receptor beta chains from one sample in a study of shared clonotypes between healthy human individuals. Measured with immunoSEQ multiplex PCR; TCRdb has only the in-frame clones, and not every one. This sample has 760,000 or so clones, with just over 95% found just once. Sequences were obtained from naive CD8+ T cells sorted from blood. These TCRs come from a young man in good health. Both conserved end residues are part of each CDR3. D genes are given only for firm matches. Clone sizes are given selectively: once, few, many, or a class where the clone is expanded.

-,TRBV20-1,-,TRBJ2-5,11,CSASMEETQYF,TGCAGTGCTAGTATGGAAGAGACCCAGTACTTC
-,TRBV9,TRBD2,TRBJ2-2,16,CASSARLAEYTGELFF,TGTGCCAGCAGCGCGCGACTAGCGGAATACACCGGGGAGCTGTTTTTT
-,TRBV6-6,-,TRBJ2-7,12,CASSTPSAEQYF,TGTGCCAGCTCCACACCGTCTGCCGAGCAGTACTTC
-,TRBV7-9,-,TRBJ1-1,13,CASSLDGGTEAFF,TGTGCCAGCAGCTTAGACGGCGGCACTGAAGCTTTCTTT
-,TRBV5-4,TRBD1,TRBJ2-7,17,CASSTGTFRDRVNEQYF,TGTGCCAGCAGCACAGGTACATTCCGGGACAGGGTGAACGAGCAGTACTTC
-,TRBV5-1,-,TRBJ2-2,12,CASAGGTGELFF,TGCGCCAGCGCCGGGGGCACCGGGGAGCTGTTTTTT
-,TRBV9,-,TRBJ1-2,13,CASSGLVNYGYTF,TGTGCCAGCTCAGGACTGGTTAACTATGGCTACACCTTC
-,TRBV5-5,-,TRBJ1-1,14,CASTHRGGNTEAFF,TGTGCCAGCACGCACCGGGGCGGGAACACTGAAGCTTTCTTT
-,TRBV7-9,TRBD1,TRBJ2-2,14,CASSLDRGPLELFF,TGTGCCAGCAGCTTAGACAGGGGCCCGTTGGAGCTGTTTTTT
-,TRBV25-1,-,TRBJ1-2,15,CANPPGQYTNYGYTF,TGTGCCAACCCACCCGGACAGTATACTAACTATGGCTACACCTTC
-,TRBV19,TRBD2,TRBJ2-1,16,CADPPGRESPYNEQFF,TGTGCCGACCCCCCCGGGCGGGAGTCTCCCTACAATGAGCAGTTCTTC
-,TRBV9,-,TRBJ2-1,12,CASSVSGNEQFF,TGTGCCAGCAGCGTCTCCGGCAATGAGCAGTTCTTC
few,TRBV7-6,-,TRBJ2-2,12,CASSLVAGALFF,TGTGCCAGCAGCTTAGTTGCGGGCGCGCTGTTTTTT
-,TRBV27,TRBD1,TRBJ1-1,13,CASSTGTGTEAFF,TGTGCCAGCAGTACAGGGACAGGCACTGAAGCTTTCTTT
-,TRBV14,TRBD2,TRBJ2-1,16,CASSQDPGGLYNEQFF,TGTGCCAGCAGCCAAGATCCGGGAGGACTATACAATGAGCAGTTCTTC
-,TRBV29-1,TRBD2,TRBJ2-2,12,CSVSRGAGELFF,TGCAGCGTGTCCCGGGGGGCCGGGGAGCTGTTTTTT
-,TRBV11-2,TRBD1,TRBJ2-5,15,CASSDKQGALETQYF,TGTGCCAGCAGCGATAAACAGGGGGCACTGGAGACCCAGTACTTC
-,TRBV7-9,TRBD2,TRBJ2-7,16,CASSVGTSGGSYEQYF,TGTGCCAGCAGCGTCGGGACTAGCGGGGGATCCTACGAGCAGTACTTC
once,TRBV6-5,-,TRBJ1-5,15,CASSAMEGSNQPQHF,TGTGCCAGCTCCGCCATGGAGGGCAGCAATCAGCCCCAGCATTTT
once,TRBV10-3,-,TRBJ2-5,13,CAIRTGMMETQYF,TGTGCCATCAGGACAGGCATGATGGAGACCCAGTACTTC
once,TRBV6-1,-,TRBJ2-7,13,CASSEGNNYEQYF,TGTGCCAGCAGTGAGGGGAATAATTACGAGCAGTACTTC
-,TRBV2,-,TRBJ2-7,15,CASSEFRGYSYEQYF,TGTGCCAGCAGTGAATTTAGGGGATACTCCTACGAGCAGTACTTC
-,TRBV7-6,TRBD2,TRBJ2-3,16,CASRPAGTRDTDTQYF,TGTGCCAGCAGACCCGCCGGGACTAGGGACACAGATACGCAGTATTTT
-,TRBV12-5,-,TRBJ2-7,20,CASGCIRDGELLEPPYEQYF,TGTGCTAGTGGTTGCATCCGGGACGGGGAACTATTGGAACCCCCCTACGAGCAGTACTTC
-,TRBV6-5,-,TRBJ1-2,11,CASLSRDGYTF,TGTGCCAGCCTAAGTAGGGATGGCTACACCTTC
-,TRBV10-1,-,TRBJ2-1,16,CASSESGASSLDEQFF,TGCGCCAGCAGTGAGTCTGGGGCTAGCTCTTTAGATGAGCAGTTCTTC
-,TRBV5-5,-,TRBJ2-7,16,CASSLAGGIQTYEQYF,TGTGCCAGCAGCTTGGCCGGTGGAATACAAACCTACGAGCAGTACTTC
-,TRBV2,-,TRBJ2-1,11,CAIRAGSGQFF,TGTGCCATCCGCGCGGGTTCGGGGCAGTTCTTC
-,TRBV28,-,TRBJ2-2,14,CASCPDAYTGELFF,TGTGCCAGCTGCCCAGACGCGTACACCGGGGAGCTGTTTTTT
once,TRBV9,-,TRBJ2-1,16,CASSDELSGRYNEQFF,TGTGCCAGCAGCGACGAACTAAGCGGGCGATACAATGAGCAGTTCTTC
-,TRBV28,-,TRBJ2-5,19,CASSPLGFEGSSFQETQYF,TGTGCCAGCAGCCCCCTCGGGTTTGAGGGATCCTCCTTCCAAGAGACCCAGTACTTC
few,TRBV27,TRBD1,TRBJ2-6,15,CATGQGGSGANVLTF,TGTGCCACAGGACAGGGAGGTTCTGGGGCCAACGTCCTGACTTTC
-,TRBV29-1,-,TRBJ2-3,15,CSVEDPLGSIDTQYF,TGCAGCGTTGAAGATCCGCTAGGATCTATAGATACGCAGTATTTT
-,TRBV4-3,TRBD1,TRBJ1-1,16,CASSQTVQGVNTEAFF,TGCGCCAGCAGCCAAACGGTTCAGGGGGTCAACACTGAAGCTTTCTTT
-,TRBV4-1,TRBD2,TRBJ2-2,16,CASSHLAGANTGELFF,TGCGCCAGCAGCCACCTAGCGGGAGCCAACACCGGGGAGCTGTTTTTT
-,TRBV13,-,TRBJ2-7,14,CASSPYQGSYEQYF,TGTGCCAGCAGCCCATATCAGGGTTCCTACGAGCAGTACTTC
once,TRBV15,TRBD1,TRBJ1-5,16,CATSTNIGTANQPQHF,TGTGCCACCAGTACGAACATCGGGACAGCGAATCAGCCCCAGCATTTT
-,TRBV10-3,-,TRBJ1-5,15,CAISDGIYSNQPQHF,TGTGCCATCAGTGACGGCATTTATAGCAATCAGCCCCAGCATTTT
-,TRBV29-1,-,TRBJ2-2,15,CSVEAALSNTGELFF,TGCAGCGTTGAAGCCGCCCTATCGAACACCGGGGAGCTGTTTTTT
-,TRBV6-5,-,TRBJ1-1,14,CASSLVDMNTEAFF,TGTGCCAGCAGTTTAGTGGACATGAACACTGAAGCTTTCTTT
-,TRBV7-9,-,TRBJ2-3,17,CASSLIPRGDPADTQYF,TGTGCCAGCAGCTTGATCCCTAGGGGGGACCCCGCAGATACGCAGTATTTT